The rows below give T cell receptor beta chains drawn from one sample of a study of OX40 agonist ivuxolimab in advanced cancers. Sequencing was performed with immunoSEQ multiplex PCR; in TCRdb, only in-frame clones are kept and a portion is missing. The data contain 50,000 to 60,000 clones, 82% of them singletons. The specimen was CD4+ or CD8+ T cells sorted from blood, collected in a trial of the OX40 agonist ivuxolimab. These receptors were taken from an adult with an advanced solid tumor such as melanoma, head and neck, liver or kidney cancer. CDR3s leave out the opening cysteine and the closing phenylalanine or tryptophan.

>TRBJ1-1|TRBV5-6
ATGRMNTEAF
>TRBJ1-2|TRBV6-5
ASKDRINYGYT
>TRBJ2-7|TRBV30
AWGHPYYEQY
>TRBJ2-5|TRBV18
ASSPPGVAGDGETQY
>TRBJ2-1|TRBV25-1
ASSELGGVGSYNEQF
>TRBJ2-3|TRBV5-6
ASSPTGGTDTQY
>TRBJ1-1|TRBV30
AWSLQGSTEAF
>TRBJ1-2|TRBV6-1
ASSGTYYGYT
>TRBJ2-5|TRBV22-1
PEELGREGEETQY
>TRBJ2-1|TRBV19
ASSPFLGPSNEQF
>TRBJ2-1|TRBV9
ASSTGWDEQF
>TRBJ1-1|TRBV7-2
ASRVIGDTEAF
>TRBJ1-1|TRBV6-1
ASTPGRANTEAF
>TRBJ1-2|TRBV30
ASTGTATYGYT
>TRBJ2-7|TRBV6-1
ASSPTGTGGEQY
>TRBJ1-5|TRBV7-8
ASSPGQGITRPQH
>TRBJ1-1|TRBV29-1
SVSPQEDTEAF
>TRBJ1-1|TRBV27
ASTSTGIMAVNTEAF
>TRBJ2-7|TRBV18
ASSQLGAYEQY
>TRBJ2-7|TRBV6-1
ASRGWDRGLGEQY
>TRBJ2-1|TRBV2
ASSETSGRVEQF
>TRBJ1-1|TRBV11-2
ASSLLTGSNTEAF
>TRBJ1-2|TRBV30
AWARDTFYGYT
>TRBJ2-1|TRBV10-1
ASSRGSYNEQF
>TRBJ2-5|TRBV5-1
ASSSAGGREETQY
>.|TRBV4-1
ASSLRTGGQGGYEQY
>TRBJ1-1|TRBV6-5
ASRPTGRGTEAF
>TRBJ1-5|TRBV27
ASSWNSHQPQH
>TRBJ2-3|TRBV6-6
ASSWTGPTDTQY
>TRBJ2-5|TRBV5-4
ASSRRLAGGQETQY
>TRBJ1-5|TRBV2
ASTEGRPLSNQPQH
>TRBJ1-1|TRBV6-6
ASSYSGQGNTEAF
>TRBJ2-3|TRBV30
AWGNLIQGAEY
>TRBJ2-7|TRBV5-8
ASSLRDRLSEQY
>TRBJ1-2|TRBV9
ASSGRQGVGYT
>TRBJ1-2|TRBV6-6
ASEVAANYGYT
>TRBJ2-2|TRBV7-8
ASTLRGTANTGELF
>TRBJ2-5|TRBV4-2
ASSPLLLAVETQY
>TRBJ2-3|TRBV7-3
ASTQGPTDTQY
>TRBJ2-1|TRBV7-9
ASSHVRGTTGNEQF
>TRBJ1-2|TRBV5-4
ASSSSTRVYGYT
>TRBJ2-3|TRBV6-1
ASLLEGPDTQY
>TRBJ1-5|TRBV30
AWSVREPYQPQH
>TRBJ1-2|TRBV19
ASSAGRARMYGYT
>TRBJ2-2|TRBV4-1
ASSQDVGQLTGELF